One and the same sample provided the 27 T cell receptor beta chains below, sequenced in a study of OX40 agonist ivuxolimab in advanced cancers. The table came from immunoSEQ multiplex PCR; TCRdb's copy has only in-frame clones and leaves some out. The repertoire includes 150,000 to 180,000 clones, roughly 92% of them detected once, and around 0.28% sits in the top ten. Sequenced here: CD4+ or CD8+ T cells sorted from blood, sampled in a trial of the OX40 agonist ivuxolimab. Receptor source: an adult with an advanced solid tumor such as melanoma, head and neck, liver or kidney cancer.

The genes are TRBV5-1 and TRBJ2-7; D ambiguous. The CDR3 sequence is 14 residues long. Germline loops: CDR1 SGHRS, CDR2 YFSETQ. With 4 bases removed from V and 3 bases from J, the gap between germline ends came to 14 bases. CDR3 amino acids: CASSQHGKNYEQYF. CDR3 nucleotides: TGCGCCAGCAGCCAACACGGAAAGAACTACGAGCAGTACTTC.

The rearrangement uses TRBV7-2 and TRBJ1-1; the D is unclear. The germline CDR1 and CDR2 sequences are SGHTA and FQGNSA. Trimming cost V 1 base and J 8 bases, with 5 bases left between them. The CDR3 totals 11 residues. The DNA for the CDR3 is TGTGCCAGCAGCTTAGGCCGGGAAGCTTTCTTT. This codes for CASSLGREAFF.

The CDR3 loop reads CASSGLGGPAYNEQFF. The CDR3 coding sequence is TGTGCCAGTAGTGGCCTGGGGGGGCCAGCCTACAATGAGCAGTTCTTC. This rearrangement joins TRBV19 to TRBJ2-1, with D possibly TRBD2 on 7 matching bases. This CDR3 is 16 amino acids long. V was cut by 5 bases and J by 2 bases, with 16 bases left in between. The V gene's germline CDR1 is LNHDA and CDR2 SQIVND (reference sequence).

This clone was seen a handful of times. V usage is TRBV28 and J usage is TRBJ1-1; possibly TRBD1 for D (5 bases). The CDR3 consists of 13 residues. The germline gives CDR1 MDHEN, CDR2 SYDVKM. V shed 7 bases and J shed 1 base, with 10 bases lying between them. CDR3 sequence (DNA): TGTGCCAGCATGGGACCAGGGAACACTGAAGCTTTCTTT. Residues: CASMGPGNTEAFF. Full variable domain (rest looked up from reference TRBV28 and TRBJ1-1): DVKVTQSSRYLVKRTGEKVFLECVQDMDHENMFWYRQDPGLGLRLIYFSYDVKMKEKGDIPEGYSVSREKKERFSLILESASTNQTSMYLCASMGPGNTEAFFGQGTRLTVV.

The chain employs TRBV28 and TRBJ2-1; 12 positions match TRBD1. After removal of 4 bases from V and 7 bases from J, the junction contained 5 bases not matched to a gene. CDR1 MDHEN and CDR2 SYDVKM come from the germline V gene. This CDR3 is built from 15 residues. This CDR3 reads CASSSGQGANNEQFF. As DNA, the CDR3 is TGTGCCAGCAGTTCGGGACAGGGGGCGAATAATGAGCAGTTCTTC.

The V and J genes are TRBV10-3 and TRBJ1-1, with a possible D match to TRBD1 (5 bases). With 2 bases removed from V and 5 bases from J, the gap between germline ends came to 18 bases. This CDR3 region has 16 residues. The V gene's germline CDR1 is ENHRY and CDR2 SYGVKD. The CDR3 coding sequence is TGTGCCATCAGTGAGCGTGGACAAACTACGGGGACTGAAGCTTTCTTT. Protein product: CAISERGQTTGTEAFF.

This chain connects TRBV6-6 to TRBJ1-5, with D possibly being TRBD1 (6 bases). The CDR3 is 15 residues long. V lost 6 bases and J 3 bases, leaving 15 bases between the germline ends. CDR1 MNHNY and CDR2 SVGAGI come from the germline V gene (reference sequence). The CDR3 is CASSTTGFVNQPQHF. The CDR3 region has the DNA TGTGCCAGCAGCACCACAGGGTTCGTCAATCAGCCCCAGCATTTT.

The V and J genes are TRBV10-3 and TRBJ2-1, with a possible D match to TRBD2 (7 bases). Between the trimmed V and J ends, which lost 7 bases and 9 bases, there was a span of 16 bases. Germline V gives CDR1 ENHRY, CDR2 SYGVKD. There are 13 residues in the CDR3. For the CDR3, the DNA is TGTGCCATCAATGGGGGGGCGATAGGTGAGCAGTTCTTC. It yields the protein CAINGGAIGEQFF.

V gene TRBV19 combines with J gene TRBJ1-6; the D is unclear. The CDR3 length is 15 residues. V was cut by 5 bases and J by 2 bases, with 10 bases left in between. Germline CDR1 reads LNHDA; CDR2 reads SQIVND (reference sequence). In DNA form, the CDR3 reads TGTGCCAGTAGTCCTGGGCGTACCTATAATTCACCCCTCCACTTT. This translates into CASSPGRTYNSPLHF.

A note on this clone: Germline is not matched at one junction end, which may reflect a read error. Other DNA sequences in the same sample also yield this CDR3. The rearrangement joins TRBV10-3 to TRBJ1-2, with 9 bases fitting TRBD1. The CDR3 has 16 amino acids. The germline gives CDR1 ENHRY, CDR2 SYGVKD. CDR3 amino acids: CAISESTPGQGRGYTF. In DNA form, the CDR3 reads TGTGCCATTAGTGAGTCGACTCCGGGACAGGGTCGAGGCTACACCTTC.

This clone has only one observation. The rearrangement uses TRBV27 and TRBJ1-1; D not certain. The CDR3 runs 13 residues. V lost 4 bases, J lost 1 base, and 7 bases lay in between. Germline loops: CDR1 MNHEY, CDR2 SMNVEV (reference sequence). In DNA form, the CDR3 reads TGTGCCAGCAGTTCACCCAAGAACACTGAAGCTTTCTTT. Translating it yields CASSSPKNTEAFF.

DNA for the CDR3: TGTGCCAGTAGTATAGTCCGGACTACCCTCTACGAGCAGTACTTC. As protein: CASSIVRTTLYEQYF. This sequence joins TRBV19 and TRBJ2-7; D possibly corresponds to TRBD2 (6 bases). The germline gives CDR1 LNHDA, CDR2 SQIVND (reference sequence). This CDR3 is built from 15 residues. V gave up 1 base and J gave up 3 bases, with 13 bases separating them.

V is TRBV7-7 and J is TRBJ2-2, with 7 bases fitting TRBD1. The CDR3 is 14 amino acids. The V and J ends lost 5 bases and 7 bases, in that order; junction bases with no gene match: 7. Germline CDR1 SSHAT, CDR2 FNYEAQ (reference sequence). CDR3 coding DNA: TGTGCCAGCAGCACCCGACAGGGTGACGGGGAGCTGTTTTTT. Translated: CASSTRQGDGELFF.

The chain combines TRBV28 with TRBJ1-2, with D possibly being TRBD1 (5 bases). Germline V gene sequence: CDR1 MDHEN, CDR2 SYDVKM. V was pared by 3 bases and J by 4 bases, with 15 bases between. This CDR3 spans 15 amino acids. The CDR3 region is CASSFGPGTAYGYTF. As DNA, the CDR3 is TGTGCCAGCAGTTTTGGACCCGGGACGGCCTATGGCTACACCTTC.

The chain has TRBV7-9 and TRBJ2-7; D is unresolved. This CDR3 spans 12 amino acids. V was clipped by 4 bases and J by 2 bases, with 6 bases between them. Germline V gives CDR1 SEHNR, CDR2 FQNEAQ (reference sequence). The CDR3 DNA follows: TGTGCCAGCAGCTCGTCCCCCTACGAGCAGTACTTC. This codes for CASSSSPYEQYF.

V and J are TRBV6-6 and TRBJ1-1; 9 bases match TRBD1. The CDR3 has 14 amino acids. Germline CDR1 is MNHNY and CDR2 is SVGAGI (reference sequence). The trim removed 6 bases at V and 5 bases at J, leaving 7 bases unmatched. The chain's CDR3 is CASSVQGARTEAFF. The CDR3 coding sequence is TGTGCCAGCAGCGTACAGGGGGCAAGGACTGAAGCTTTCTTT.

CDR3 in DNA: TGTGCCAGCAGTTCCCCCCCCGGGACTAGTTCGAGCACAGATACGCAGTATTTT. Its translation is CASSSPPGTSSSTDTQYF. The V gene is TRBV28, the J gene TRBJ2-3; 8 bases match TRBD2. V trimming: 4 bases; J trimming: 0 bases; junction bases outside the gene matches: 12. The CDR3 has 18 residues. The germline gives CDR1 MDHEN, CDR2 SYDVKM.

This rearrangement joins TRBV10-3 to TRBJ1-1; D perhaps matches TRBD1 (5 bases). This CDR3 comprises 14 residues. CDR1 ENHRY and CDR2 SYGVKD come from the germline V gene. V gave up 10 bases and J gave up 2 bases, with 17 bases separating them. This CDR3 reads CASNTGPRNTEAFF. The CDR3 region has the DNA TGTGCCAGTAATACGGGACCGCGAAACACTGAAGCTTTCTTT.

The CDR3 sequence is CASSLFPGDRGWLGYTF. The CDR3 region has the DNA TGTGCCAGCAGCTTGTTCCCAGGGGACAGGGGGTGGTTGGGCTACACCTTC. The genes are TRBV5-8 and TRBJ1-2; TRBD1 aligns across 11 bases. Germline V lookup: CDR1 SGHTS, CDR2 YDEGEE. With 1 base clipped from V and 8 bases from J, the junction kept 13 bases outside the gene matches. The CDR3 sequence is 17 residues long.

This clone was detected only a few times. J is TRBJ2-1 and V is TRBV6-6; 8 nucleotides agree with TRBD1. Germline CDR1 MNHNY, CDR2 SVGAGI (reference sequence). This CDR3 is 11 amino acids long. With 6 bases clipped from V and 8 bases from J, the junction kept 0 bases outside the gene matches. In DNA form, the CDR3 reads TGTGCCAGCAGGACAGGGGATGAGCAGTTCTTC. Translated: CASRTGDEQFF.

V usage is TRBV28 and J usage is TRBJ2-5; the D is unclear. This CDR3 is 10 amino acids long. Germline-derived CDR1 and CDR2 are MDHEN and SYDVKM. V lost 2 bases, J lost 5 bases, and 0 bases lay in between. CDR3 sequence reads: CASSLETQYF. DNA for the CDR3: TGTGCCAGCAGTTTAGAGACCCAGTACTTC. Combining the CDR3 with reference TRBV28 and TRBJ2-5 gives the whole variable domain DVKVTQSSRYLVKRTGEKVFLECVQDMDHENMFWYRQDPGLGLRLIYFSYDVKMKEKGDIPEGYSVSREKKERFSLILESASTNQTSMYLCASSLETQYFGPGTRLLVL.

The chain couples TRBV7-9 to TRBJ2-7, with 7 bases identical to TRBD2. The CDR3 contains 15 residues. CDR1 is SEHNR, CDR2 FQNEAQ, per germline (reference sequence). Germline trimming cut 8 bases from V and 7 bases from J; bases unmatched to any gene: 17. CDR3 DNA: TGTGCCAGCCTCAAACTCGAGGGAGGGGTTCGTGAGCAGTACTTC. Protein product: CASLKLEGGVREQYF.

The gene calls are TRBV6-1 and TRBJ2-5; unclear D gene. Trimming pared 3 bases from V and 5 bases from J, leaving 10 bases between. This CDR3 is built from 13 residues. Germline V lookup: CDR1 MNHNS, CDR2 SASEGT. The DNA for the CDR3 is TGTGCCAGCAGTGATGGTCCTTGGGAGACCCAGTACTTC. Protein product: CASSDGPWETQYF.

This chain links TRBV19 with TRBJ2-5; D is ambiguous. Germline loops: CDR1 LNHDA, CDR2 SQIVND (reference sequence). The CDR3 totals 15 residues. Trimming shortened V by 9 bases and J by 0 bases, and 17 bases separated the two germline ends. The CDR3 DNA reads TGTGCCAGAATATACGGAACGGCGGACCAAGAGACCCAGTACTTC. Translation: CARIYGTADQETQYF.

This clone has only one observation. The rearrangement links TRBV19 to TRBJ1-2; D may be TRBD1 (6 bases). This CDR3 region has 13 residues. The germline V gene encodes CDR1 LNHDA and CDR2 SQIVND (reference sequence). The germline V and J ends were trimmed by 7 bases and 4 bases, with 13 bases remaining between them. DNA of the CDR3: TGTGCCAGTACCCCGACAGGCGGCTATGGCTACACCTTC. Its translation is CASTPTGGYGYTF.

The V call is TRBV11-2, the J call TRBJ1-4; D gene uncertain. This CDR3 spans 14 amino acids. Trimming removed 2 bases from V and 5 bases from J, with 9 bases in between. The germline gives CDR1 SGHAT, CDR2 FQNNGV. CDR3 sequence: CASSLTAGNEKLFF. CDR3 DNA: TGTGCCAGCAGCTTAACTGCCGGAAATGAAAAACTGTTTTTT.

The chain recombines TRBV7-9 with TRBJ2-2; 7 bases line up with TRBD1. The CDR3 sequence is 18 residues long. Germline V gives CDR1 SEHNR, CDR2 FQNEAQ (reference sequence). J was trimmed by 2 bases and V by 5 bases; bases with no gene match: 14. The CDR3 sequence is CASSGRKTGPQNTGELFF. In DNA form, the CDR3 reads TGTGCCAGCAGCGGACGTAAGACAGGGCCCCAAAACACCGGGGAGCTGTTTTTT.